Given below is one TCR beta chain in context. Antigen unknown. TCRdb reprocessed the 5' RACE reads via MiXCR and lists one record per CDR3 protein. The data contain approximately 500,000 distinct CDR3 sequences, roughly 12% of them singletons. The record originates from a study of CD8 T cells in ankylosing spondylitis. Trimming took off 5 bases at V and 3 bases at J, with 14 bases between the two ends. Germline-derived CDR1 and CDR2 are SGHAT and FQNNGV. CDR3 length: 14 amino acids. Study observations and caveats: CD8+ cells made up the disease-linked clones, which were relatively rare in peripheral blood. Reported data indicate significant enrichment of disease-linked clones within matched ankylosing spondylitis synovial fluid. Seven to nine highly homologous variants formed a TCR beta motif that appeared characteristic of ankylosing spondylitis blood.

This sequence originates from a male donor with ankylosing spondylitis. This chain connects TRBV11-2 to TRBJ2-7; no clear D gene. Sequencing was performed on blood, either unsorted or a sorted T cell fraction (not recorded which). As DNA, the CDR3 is TGTGCCAGCAGCCCCGCCGCGCATTACTACGAGCAGTACTTC. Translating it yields CASSPAAHYYEQYF.